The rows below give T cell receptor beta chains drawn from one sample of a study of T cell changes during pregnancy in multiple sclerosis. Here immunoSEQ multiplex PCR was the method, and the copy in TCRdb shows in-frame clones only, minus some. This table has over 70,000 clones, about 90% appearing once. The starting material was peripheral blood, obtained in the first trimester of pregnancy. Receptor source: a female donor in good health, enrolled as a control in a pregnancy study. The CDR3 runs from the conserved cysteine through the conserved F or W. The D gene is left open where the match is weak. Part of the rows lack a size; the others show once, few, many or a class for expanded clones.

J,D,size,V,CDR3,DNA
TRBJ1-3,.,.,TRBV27,CASRRDRQGNTIYF,TGTGCCAGCAGAAGAGACAGACAAGGAAACACCATATATTTT
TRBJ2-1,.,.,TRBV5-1,CASSLGEGNEQFF,TGCGCCAGCAGCTTGGGCGAGGGTAATGAGCAGTTCTTC
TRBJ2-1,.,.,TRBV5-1,CASSRLGEYNEQFF,TGCGCCAGCAGCCGGCTGGGAGAGTACAATGAGCAGTTCTTC
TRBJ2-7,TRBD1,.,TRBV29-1,CSVVPRDRSYEQYF,TGCAGCGTTGTTCCGCGGGACAGGTCCTACGAGCAGTACTTC
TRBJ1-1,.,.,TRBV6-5,CASTPGHESTEAFF,TGTGCCAGCACCCCGGGACATGAAAGCACTGAAGCTTTCTTT
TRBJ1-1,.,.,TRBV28,CASSFGSLGGENTEAFF,TGTGCCAGCAGTTTTGGTAGTTTAGGAGGAGAGAACACTGAAGCTTTCTTT
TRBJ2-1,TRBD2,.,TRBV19,CASSIWAGDEQFF,TGTGCCAGTAGTATTTGGGCGGGGGATGAGCAGTTCTTC
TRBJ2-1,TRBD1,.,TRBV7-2,CASSRRTGTGFEYNEQFF,TGTGCCAGCAGCCGAAGGACAGGGACAGGATTTGAATACAATGAGCAGTTCTTC
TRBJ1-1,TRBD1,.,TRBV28,CASSPQQTGVGTEAFF,TGTGCCAGCAGTCCCCAACAAACAGGGGTAGGAACTGAAGCTTTCTTT
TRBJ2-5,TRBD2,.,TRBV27,CASSKLGGGQETQYF,TGTGCCAGCAGCAAGCTCGGGGGGGGCCAAGAGACCCAGTACTTC
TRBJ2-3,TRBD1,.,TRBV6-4,CASSDNQGADGTDTQYF,TGTGCCAGCAGTGACAATCAGGGGGCGGATGGCACAGATACGCAGTATTTT
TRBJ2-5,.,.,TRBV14,CASSQVNGILETQYF,TGTGCCAGCAGCCAAGTAAACGGTATTTTAGAGACCCAGTACTTC
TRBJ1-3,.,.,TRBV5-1,CASRGDLLGSGNTIYF,TGCGCCAGCAGGGGGGACTTGCTAGGGTCTGGAAACACCATATATTTT
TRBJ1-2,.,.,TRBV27,CASSRTGLGGYTF,TGTGCCAGCAGCCGCACAGGGTTGGGTGGCTACACCTTC
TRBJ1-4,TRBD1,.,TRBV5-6,CASSYYRGGEKLFF,TGTGCCAGCAGCTATTACAGGGGAGGCGAAAAACTGTTTTTT
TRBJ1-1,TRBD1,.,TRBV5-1,CASTPDGWGTGKPGAEAFF,TGCGCCAGCACGCCGGACGGGTGGGGGACAGGGAAACCTGGGGCTGAAGCTTTCTTT
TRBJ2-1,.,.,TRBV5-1,CASSLAGEQFF,TGCGCCAGCAGCTTGGCCGGTGAGCAGTTCTTC
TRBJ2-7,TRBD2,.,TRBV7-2,CASSLVSSGTSGYEQYF,TGTGCCAGCAGCTTAGTGTCCTCCGGGACTAGCGGTTACGAGCAGTACTTC
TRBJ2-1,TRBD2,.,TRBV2,CASSYSGSSYNEQFF,TGTGCCAGCAGTTATAGCGGGAGCTCCTACAATGAGCAGTTCTTC
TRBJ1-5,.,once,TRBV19,CASSQSPSSGRGNQPQHF,TGTGCCAGTAGCCAAAGTCCATCCAGCGGGCGAGGAAATCAGCCCCAGCATTTT
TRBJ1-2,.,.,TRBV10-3,CAISTQGADYGYTF,TGTGCCATCAGCACACAGGGCGCCGACTATGGCTACACCTTC
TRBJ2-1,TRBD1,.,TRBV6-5,CASRRTGAQFF,TGTGCCAGCAGACGAACAGGGGCGCAGTTCTTC
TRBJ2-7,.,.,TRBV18,CASSPTAALVSSYEQYF,TGTGCCAGCTCACCAACCGCCGCACTAGTCAGTTCCTACGAGCAGTACTTC
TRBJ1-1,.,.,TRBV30,CAWRMSGTEAFF,TGTGCCTGGAGAATGTCCGGGACAGAAGCTTTCTTT
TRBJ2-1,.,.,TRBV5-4,CASRPRPESYNEQFF,TGTGCCAGCAGACCGCGTCCGGAGAGTTACAATGAGCAGTTCTTC
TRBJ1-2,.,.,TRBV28,CASSFSWDMGGYTF,TGTGCCAGCAGTTTTTCGTGGGACATGGGTGGCTACACCTTC
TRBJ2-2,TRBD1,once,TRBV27,CASTRTGVTNTGELFF,TGTGCCAGCACAAGGACAGGGGTAACGAACACCGGGGAGCTGTTTTTT
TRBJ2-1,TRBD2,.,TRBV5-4,CASSLGLAGTYNEQFF,TGTGCCAGCAGCTTAGGACTAGCGGGAACGTACAATGAGCAGTTCTTC
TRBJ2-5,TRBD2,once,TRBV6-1,CASSEALAGGRKTQYF,TGTGCCAGCAGTGAAGCCCTAGCGGGAGGAAGGAAGACCCAGTACTTC
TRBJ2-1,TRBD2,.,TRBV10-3,CAISVGGWNSYNEQFF,TGTGCCATCAGTGTCGGGGGGTGGAACTCCTACAATGAGCAGTTCTTC
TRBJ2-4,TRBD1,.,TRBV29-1,CSVLQGGSKNIQYF,TGCAGCGTGCTACAGGGGGGAAGCAAAAACATTCAGTACTTC
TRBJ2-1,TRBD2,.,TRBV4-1,CASSQVALAENEQFF,TGCGCCAGCAGCCAAGTAGCACTAGCGGAAAATGAGCAGTTCTTC
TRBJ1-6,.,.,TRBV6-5,CASSSSQGNSPLHF,TGTGCCAGCAGTAGTTCCCAGGGTAACTCACCCCTCCACTTT
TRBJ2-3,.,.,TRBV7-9,CASSLIRELKDTQYF,TGTGCCAGCAGCTTAATACGGGAGCTCAAAGATACGCAGTATTTT
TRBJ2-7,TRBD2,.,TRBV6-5,CARIVAGTYEQYF,TGTGCCAGGATCGTAGCGGGCACCTACGAGCAGTACTTC
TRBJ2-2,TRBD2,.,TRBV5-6,CASMSGGTIVTGELFF,TGTGCCAGCATGTCGGGGGGGACTATTGTAACCGGGGAGCTGTTTTTT
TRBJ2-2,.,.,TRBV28,CASKPTTNTGELFF,TGTGCCAGCAAACCGACAACGAACACCGGGGAGCTGTTTTTT
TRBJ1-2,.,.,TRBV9,CASSAPRFEGYGYTF,TGTGCCAGCAGCGCTCCAAGGTTTGAGGGCTATGGCTACACCTTC
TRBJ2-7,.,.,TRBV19,CASSGSGQGIRHEQYF,TGTGCCAGTAGTGGATCCGGCCAGGGCATTCGGCACGAGCAGTACTTC
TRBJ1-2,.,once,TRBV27,CASSDGDYGYTF,TGTGCCAGCAGTGACGGAGACTATGGCTACACCTTC
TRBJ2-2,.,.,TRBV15,CATSRTGTGELFF,TGTGCCACCAGCAGAACAGGGACCGGGGAGCTGTTTTTT
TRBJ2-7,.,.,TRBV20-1,CSARTSYEQYF,TGCAGTGCTAGAACGAGCTACGAGCAGTACTTC
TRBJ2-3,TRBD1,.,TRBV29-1,CSVGQGVGDTQYF,TGCAGCGTTGGACAGGGAGTCGGAGATACGCAGTATTTT
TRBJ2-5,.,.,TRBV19,CASSMLRGETQYF,TGTGCCAGTAGTATGCTCCGGGGGGAGACCCAGTACTTC
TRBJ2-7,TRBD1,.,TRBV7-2,CASSLRQGPYEQYF,TGTGCCAGCAGCTTACGACAGGGCCCCTACGAGCAGTACTTC
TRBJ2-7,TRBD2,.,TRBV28,CASSFEAGGTYEQYF,TGTGCCAGCAGTTTTGAGGCGGGAGGGACCTACGAGCAGTACTTC
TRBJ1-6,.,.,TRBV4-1,CASSQAGSVNSPLHF,TGCGCCAGCAGCCAAGCAGGGTCTGTTAATTCACCCCTCCACTTT
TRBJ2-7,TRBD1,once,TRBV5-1,CASKETTGVYEQYF,TGCGCCAGCAAGGAGACTACAGGGGTCTACGAGCAGTACTTC
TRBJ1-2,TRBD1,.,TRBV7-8,CASTPRGTPVYISGYTF,TGTGCCAGCACCCCCAGGGGGACCCCGGTGTATATAAGTGGCTACACCTTC
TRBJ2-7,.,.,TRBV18,CASSPLAGYEQYF,TGTGCCAGCTCACCACTTGCAGGCTACGAGCAGTACTTC
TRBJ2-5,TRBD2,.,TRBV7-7,CASSPSGSRQETQYF,TGTGCTAGCAGCCCTAGCGGGAGCCGCCAAGAGACCCAGTACTTC
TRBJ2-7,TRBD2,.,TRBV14,CASSIGAGGYEQYF,TGTGCCAGCAGCATAGGAGCGGGAGGCTACGAGCAGTACTTC
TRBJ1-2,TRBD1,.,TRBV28,CASSLGTGLGYTF,TGTGCCAGCAGTCTGGGGACAGGGTTAGGCTACACCTTC
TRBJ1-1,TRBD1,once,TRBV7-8,CASSLQGVRTEAFF,TGTGCCAGCAGCTTACAGGGGGTCAGGACTGAAGCTTTCTTT
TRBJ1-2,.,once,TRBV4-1,CASSGAGEGNGYTF,TGCGCCAGCAGTGGGGCGGGGGAGGGCAACGGCTACACCTTC